This record looks at one T cell receptor beta chain sequence and its context. Method: immunoSEQ multiplex PCR; TCRdb's copy keeps in-frame clones and lacks some. There are 25,000 to 35,000 clones in the sample; approximately 80% occur only once, and approximately 0.62% lies in the top ten. This sample was taken from a study of PD-1 blockade in classical Hodgkin lymphoma. The time point was: cycle 4 day 1 (C4D1), after less than 7 weeks of nivolumab. There was relapse after autologous stem cell transplantation in every patient, and there was variation in brentuximab vedotin exposure. Magnetic negative selection of thawed PBMCs was the method by which CD4+ T cells were purified. Trimming stripped 6 bases from V and 11 bases from J, with 16 bases between. The germline CDR1 and CDR2 sequences are MNHEY and SVGAGI. This CDR3 contains 12 residues.

V and J are TRBV6-5 and TRBJ1-2, with D hard to call. The source was CD4+ T cells from blood, collected before the fourth cycle of nivolumab. The clonotype originates from a human donor with classical Hodgkin lymphoma. The CDR3 protein is CASSPIGGSYTF. The CDR3 region has the DNA TGTGCCAGCAGCCCCATCGGAGGGAGTTACACCTTC.